These 3 T cell receptor beta chains originate from one sample sequenced in a study of shared clonotypes between healthy human individuals. Produced via immunoSEQ multiplex PCR; TCRdb's table is partial and in-frame only. The data contain a few million clones, about 92% of them singletons. Sequenced input: naive CD4+ T cells sorted from blood. As for subset: CD45RA+ positively selected. The receptors come from a man younger than 35 in good health.

This clone was seen only a few times. The chain couples TRBV11-2 to TRBJ1-5, with D maybe TRBD1 (6 bases). From germline, CDR1 is SGHAT and CDR2 FQNNGV. Between the trimmed V and J ends, which lost 5 bases and 6 bases, there was a span of 14 bases. The length of the CDR3 is 14 residues. The CDR3 region has the DNA TGTGCCAGCAGCCTCGACAGGATAGGTCAGCCCCAGCATTTT. This codes for CASSLDRIGQPQHF.

The chain joins TRBV7-2 to TRBJ2-7; 11 bases align to TRBD1. V shed 5 bases and J 3 bases; nucleotides not matched to a gene: 6. Germline V gene sequence: CDR1 SGHTA, CDR2 FQGNSA. This CDR3 region has 15 residues. This CDR3 reads CASSLGQGAIYEQYF. The CDR3 DNA is TGTGCCAGCAGCCTTGGACAGGGGGCGATCTACGAGCAGTACTTC.

The chain couples TRBV4-1 to TRBJ2-7; the match to TRBD1 covers 10 bases. V lost 4 bases and J lost 3; bases outside the gene matches: 3. Germline V gives CDR1 MGHRA, CDR2 YSYEKL. This CDR3 region has 14 residues. Here the CDR3 reads CASSRQGASYEQYF. The DNA of the CDR3 is TGCGCCAGCAGCCGACAGGGGGCCAGCTACGAGCAGTACTTC.